Following are 23 T cell receptor beta chains from one sample sequenced in a study of blood T cell repertoires in COVID-19. Sequenced by immunoSEQ multiplex PCR; TCRdb stores in-frame clones only, minus some. This sample has 220,000 or so clones, with around four fifths found just once. Material: peripheral blood. The receptors shown here come from a woman aged 80 or older with COVID-19, enrolled during active disease.

The rearrangement joins TRBV6-5 to TRBJ1-1, with a possible D match to TRBD1 (6 bases). The germline V and J ends were trimmed by 5 bases and 7 bases, with 8 bases remaining between them. The germline V gene has CDR1 MNHEY and CDR2 SVGAGI. CDR3 size: 11 residues. In nucleotides, the CDR3 is TGTGCCAGCAGTAGACAGGTTGAAGCTTTCTTT. Its protein product is CASSRQVEAFF.

This clone occurred once. The chain recombines TRBV7-2 with TRBJ2-7; 7 bases agree with TRBD2. Germline V lookup: CDR1 SGHTA, CDR2 FQGNSA. The CDR3 has 12 residues. V dropped 5 bases and J dropped 6; count of bases not matched to a gene: 4. The CDR3 DNA sequence: TGTGCCAGCAGCACCAGGACTAGCGAGCAGTACTTC. This sequence encodes CASSTRTSEQYF.

This chain links TRBV14 with TRBJ1-6; D is possibly TRBD1 (5 bases). Trimming pared 2 bases from V and 11 bases from J, leaving 13 bases between. CDR3 length: 14 residues. CDR1 is SGHDN, CDR2 FVKESK, per germline. The CDR3, as DNA: TGTGCCAGCAGCCAAATATCCGGGGGGACACCCCTCCACTTT. It yields the protein CASSQISGGTPLHF.

The J gene is TRBJ1-5, the V gene TRBV18, with D possibly being TRBD1 (6 bases). This CDR3 contains 15 residues. V was clipped by 2 bases and J by 1 base, with 9 bases between them. Germline V gene data show CDR1 as KGHSH and CDR2 as LQKENI. In nucleotides, the CDR3 is TGTGCCAGCTCACCAGGCAGGGGCAGCAATCAGCCCCAGCATTTT. It is translated as CASSPGRGSNQPQHF.

The rearrangement uses TRBV4-2 and TRBJ1-1; no clear D. The CDR3 sequence is 15 residues long. The germline V gene has CDR1 LGHNA and CDR2 YNFKEQ. The V gene lost 0 bases and the J gene lost 1 base, with 9 bases spanning the gap. The CDR3 loop is CASSQDMGRNTEAFF. The CDR3 nucleotides are TGTGCCAGCAGCCAAGATATGGGCCGGAACACTGAAGCTTTCTTT.

This clone was observed a few times. The DNA for the CDR3 is TGTGCCACCTACCTTACCGCGGGCAGGAAAAACTATGGCTACACCTTC. This gives the protein CATYLTAGRKNYGYTF. The chain couples TRBV6-6 to TRBJ1-2, with D uncertain. V lost 10 bases, J lost 2 bases, and 23 bases lay in between. The CDR3 sequence is 16 residues long. Germline V gene lookup returns CDR1 MNHNY and CDR2 SVGAGI (reference sequence).

The gene calls are TRBV6-5 and TRBJ1-2; 7 bases agree with TRBD1. CDR1 and CDR2 from the germline V gene are MNHEY and SVGAGI. V was pared by 8 bases and J by 3 bases, with 9 bases of the junction left unmatched. The CDR3 totals 14 residues. This CDR3 reads CASASGGGHYGYTF. The DNA for the CDR3 is TGTGCCAGCGCGTCAGGGGGAGGCCACTATGGCTACACCTTC.

The V gene is TRBV6-5, the J gene TRBJ2-2, with D perhaps matching TRBD1 (6 bases). From germline, CDR1 is MNHEY and CDR2 SVGAGI. V shed 3 bases and J shed 4 bases, with 15 bases lying between them. This CDR3 contains 16 residues. The CDR3 loop is CASSYKQGRGTGELFF. The CDR3 region has the DNA TGTGCCAGCAGTTATAAACAGGGACGGGGCACCGGGGAGCTGTTTTTT.

The chain recombines TRBV18 with TRBJ1-2; 8 nucleotides agree with TRBD1. CDR3 length: 14 amino acids. The J segment lost 7 bases and the V segment lost 4 bases, leaving 8 bases of the junction unmatched. CDR1 is KGHSH, CDR2 LQKENI, per germline. The CDR3 reads CASSLGGQGSGYTF. Written as DNA, the CDR3 is TGTGCCAGCTCACTAGGAGGACAGGGTAGTGGCTACACCTTC.

The chain recombines TRBV28 with TRBJ1-2; D might be TRBD1 (5 bases). Trimming took 3 bases from V and 8 from J, leaving 19 bases between them. Germline values: CDR1 MDHEN, CDR2 SYDVKM. CDR3 size: 15 residues. The CDR3 DNA reads TGTGCCAGCAGTTTCGATGGGGCAGCCCATGCGGGCTACACCTTC. This gives the protein CASSFDGAAHAGYTF.

The sample holds one count of this clone. Here the CDR3 DNA reads TGTGCCAGCAGCGTGAGCGCCGGGACAGTACAAAATGAGCAGTTCTTC. It specifies CASSVSAGTVQNEQFF. V usage is TRBV7-3 and J usage is TRBJ2-1; 7 bases are a match to TRBD1. Trimming at V came to 5 bases and at J to 7 bases, leaving 14 bases not matched to a gene. The CDR3 sequence is 16 residues long. Per germline, CDR1 SGHTA and CDR2 FQGTGA.

The chain couples TRBV25-1 to TRBJ1-1; a weak D match, TRBD1 (5 bases). CDR1 is MGHDK, CDR2 SYGVNS, per germline. The CDR3 has 13 residues. V lost 5 bases and J 1 base, leaving 8 bases between the germline ends. CDR3 in amino acids: CASSIQENTEAFF. As DNA, the CDR3 is TGTGCCAGCAGTATACAGGAGAACACTGAAGCTTTCTTT.

The CDR3 reads CASSRRTGETGELFF. CDR3 sequence (DNA): TGTGCCAGCAGCCGGCGGACAGGGGAAACCGGGGAGCTGTTTTTT. The chain is built from TRBV7-2 and TRBJ2-2; 9 bases line up with TRBD1. This CDR3 region has 15 residues. CDR1 is SGHTA, CDR2 FQGNSA, per germline. V lost 5 bases and J lost 5; bases outside the gene matches: 6.

This rearrangement joins TRBV28 to TRBJ2-7, with D perhaps TRBD2 (6 bases). Germline loops: CDR1 MDHEN, CDR2 SYDVKM. The CDR3 has 15 amino acids. With 5 bases removed from V and 2 bases from J, the gap between germline ends came to 16 bases. DNA for the CDR3: TGTGCCAGCAGTCCCCGGGGGTATGCGCCCTACGAGCAGTACTTC. Its protein product is CASSPRGYAPYEQYF.

The gene calls are TRBV28 and TRBJ1-2; weak D call: TRBD1 (5 bases). V dropped 5 bases and J dropped 8 bases, with 12 bases sitting between them. Germline V CDR1 and CDR2: MDHEN, SYDVKM. CDR3 size: 12 residues. DNA of the CDR3: TGTGCCAGCAGTGGCGGGGCGATAGGCTACACCTTC. It specifies CASSGGAIGYTF.

This chain links TRBV4-1 with TRBJ1-4, with TRBD1 matching over 7 bases. The V gene's germline CDR1 is MGHRA and CDR2 YSYEKL. The ends lost 4 bases at V and 7 bases at J; junction bases unmatched: 6. The CDR3 covers 14 residues. The CDR3 nucleotides read TGCGCCAGCAGCCTCAGGGGACAGACTGAAAAACTGTTTTTT. Protein: CASSLRGQTEKLFF.

The genes are TRBV28 and TRBJ1-6; a possible D gene is TRBD1 (5 bases). The germline CDR1 and CDR2 sequences are MDHEN and SYDVKM. The CDR3 totals 12 residues. Trimming left V 3 bases short and J 13 bases short, with 10 bases between. CDR3 in DNA: TGTGCCAGCAGTTTCCAGGGTATGCCCCTCCACTTT. Residues: CASSFQGMPLHF.

This clone was counted between two and nine times. The J gene is TRBJ1-1, the V gene TRBV4-2, with 7 nucleotides matching TRBD1. This CDR3 is built from 15 residues. Germline values: CDR1 LGHNA, CDR2 YNFKEQ. V shed 2 bases, J shed 2 bases, and the junction held 5 bases outside the gene matches. CDR3 nucleotide sequence: TGTGCCAGCAGCCAAACAGGGGATATTAACACTGAAGCTTTCTTT. This translates into CASSQTGDINTEAFF.

The chain recombines TRBV5-4 with TRBJ2-2; TRBD1 agrees at 8 bases. The V gene end was trimmed by 2 bases and the J gene end by 6 bases; junction bases not matched to a gene: 6. This CDR3 region has 15 residues. In germline, CDR1 is SGHNT, CDR2 YYREEE (reference sequence). The CDR3 spells CASSLQTGGPGELFF. The CDR3 bases are TGTGCCAGCAGCTTACAAACAGGGGGACCCGGGGAGCTGTTTTTT.

This clone was counted a few times. The V gene is TRBV27, the J gene TRBJ1-2; no firm D call. V was trimmed by 5 bases and J by 7 bases, leaving 20 bases between them. The CDR3 extends over 15 amino acids. Germline V gene sequence: CDR1 MNHEY, CDR2 SMNVEV (reference sequence). The CDR3 is CASSKSGDWRGGYTF. In nucleotides, the CDR3 is TGTGCCAGCAGTAAAAGCGGGGATTGGAGAGGTGGCTACACCTTC.

This rearrangement joins TRBV7-9 to TRBJ1-2, with 9 bases fitting TRBD1. This CDR3 has 13 amino acids. The germline V gene has CDR1 SEHNR and CDR2 FQNEAQ (reference sequence). The ends lost 5 bases at V and 4 bases at J; junction bases unmatched: 2. CDR3 bases: TGTGCCAGCAGCGCGGGACAGGGCTATGGCTACACCTTC. This encodes CASSAGQGYGYTF. The full variable domain, rest sourced from reference TRBV7-9 and TRBJ1-2, is DTGVSQNPRHKITKRGQNVTFRCDPISEHNRLYWYRQTLGQGPEFLTYFQNEAQLEKSRLLSDRFSAERPKGSFSTLEIQRTEQGDSAMYLCASSAGQGYGYTFGSGTRLTVV.

A few counts support this clone. V usage is TRBV20-1 and J usage is TRBJ2-1, with TRBD2 matching 11 bases. The germline V gene has CDR1 DFQATT and CDR2 SNEGSKA (reference sequence). The CDR3 is 17 residues long. The ends lost 3 bases at V and 7 bases at J; junction bases unmatched: 14. DNA of the CDR3: TGCAGTGCTAGTTTCGGACTAGCGGGCCGATACCGAAATGAGCAGTTCTTC. Its protein product is CSASFGLAGRYRNEQFF.

The chain recombines TRBV27 with TRBJ2-6; D might be TRBD2 (5 bases). CDR1 MNHEY and CDR2 SMNVEV come from the germline V gene (reference sequence). V was trimmed by 3 bases and J by 0 bases, leaving 12 bases between them. The CDR3 runs 17 residues. The CDR3 DNA is TGTGCCAGCAGTTTGGACGTGGGGAGCTCTGGGGCCAACGTCCTGACTTTC. Residues: CASSLDVGSSGANVLTF.